This TCR beta chain was profiled in a study of cytomegalovirus exposure and HLA in healthy donors. Vbeta (60) and Jbeta (13) primers were used in the PCR. Assay used: immunoSEQ multiplex PCR; TCRdb lists only in-frame clones, some missing. Here the sample spans over 100,000 clones, around 82% being singletons. The V gene lost 4 bases and the J gene lost 5 bases, with 9 bases spanning the gap. From germline, CDR1 is MGHRA and CDR2 YSYEKL. This CDR3 is 13 amino acids long. In its sample, this clone was seen a few times. The sequence was collected from a woman in her 40s in good health and CMV-seronegative. The J gene is TRBJ1-5, the V gene TRBV4-1, with no clear D. Sequencing input: PBMCs. The CDR3 DNA reads as TGCGCCAGCAGCCTCGACGGGTATCAGCCCCAGCATTTT. Protein product: CASSLDGYQPQHF.